What follows describes a single TCR beta chain. This specimen belongs to a study of cytomegalovirus exposure and HLA in healthy donors. The PCR used 60 Vbeta and 13 Jbeta primers. Method: immunoSEQ multiplex PCR; TCRdb's copy keeps in-frame clones and lacks some. The sample has around 130,000 clones, roughly 77% seen once; the top ten hold roughly 5.5%. The V segment lost 0 bases and the J segment 3 bases; nucleotides outside the gene matches: 4. This CDR3 contains 16 residues. Germline V lookup: CDR1 SGHNT, CDR2 YYREEE (reference sequence). The sequence derives from a man aged 25 to 40 in good health and CMV-seronegative. The sample taken for sequencing was PBMCs. This chain joins TRBV5-4 and TRBJ2-3, with 10 nucleotides matching TRBD2. The CDR3 spells CASSLGAGGPTDTQYF. The DNA for the CDR3 is TGTGCCAGCAGCTTGGGAGCGGGGGGGCCGACAGATACGCAGTATTTT.